The T cell receptor (beta chain) described here comes from a study of read filtering for tumor transcriptome and immune sequencing. Study-wide background: Among patients, some 17 were male and more than 12 female, aged about 45 to 90 (mean about 69). After DNase treatment, RNA was made into whole-transcriptome libraries.

With 3 bases clipped from V and 8 bases from J, the junction kept 7 bases outside the gene matches. The V gene's germline CDR1 is MNHEY and CDR2 SVGAGI. This CDR3 contains 14 residues. This clonotype has a count of ten or more. From approximately 430 ng of RNA, a library with molecular barcoded alpha/delta and beta/gamma adaptors was made. From the reads, TCRdb called clonotypes with MiXCR, one entry per CDR3 protein. The table records roughly 35,000 distinct CDR3 sequences, roughly 13% of them present only once. What was sequenced was a population of CD138-negative cells sorted from bone marrow. This sequence was found in a donor at least 40 years old with multiple myeloma. V is TRBV6-5 and J is TRBJ2-4; 7 nucleotides match TRBD1. CDR3 DNA sequence: TGTGCCAGCAGTTATGACAGGGTCGGGGACATTCAGTACTTC. It codes for CASSYDRVGDIQYF.